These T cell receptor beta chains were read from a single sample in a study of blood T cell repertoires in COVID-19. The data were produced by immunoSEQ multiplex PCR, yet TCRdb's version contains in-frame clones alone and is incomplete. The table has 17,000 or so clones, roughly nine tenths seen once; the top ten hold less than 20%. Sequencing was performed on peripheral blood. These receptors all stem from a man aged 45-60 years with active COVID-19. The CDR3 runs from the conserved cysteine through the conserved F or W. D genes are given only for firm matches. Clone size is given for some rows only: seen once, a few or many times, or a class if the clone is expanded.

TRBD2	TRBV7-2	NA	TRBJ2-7	CASRGTSRAEQYF	TGTGCCAGCAGGGGGACTAGCCGTGCCGAGCAGTACTTC
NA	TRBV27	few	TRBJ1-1	CASSFTAAGEAFF	TGTGCCAGCAGTTTTACTGCGGCCGGTGAAGCTTTCTTT
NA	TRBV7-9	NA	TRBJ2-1	CASSPGSYNEQFF	TGTGCCAGCAGCCCGGGCTCCTACAATGAGCAGTTCTTC
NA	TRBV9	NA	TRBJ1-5	CASSAGFSNQPQHF	TGTGCCAGCAGCGCAGGTTTTAGCAATCAGCCCCAGCATTTT
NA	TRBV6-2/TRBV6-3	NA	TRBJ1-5	CASSRTGDQPQHF	TGTGCCAGCAGTCGAACGGGGGATCAGCCCCAGCATTTT
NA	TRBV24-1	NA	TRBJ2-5	CATSDRRETQYF	TGTGCCACCAGTGACCGTCGGGAGACCCAGTACTTC
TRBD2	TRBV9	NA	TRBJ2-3	CASSRTSGSLDTQYF	TGTGCCAGCAGCCGTACTAGCGGGAGTTTGGATACGCAGTATTTT
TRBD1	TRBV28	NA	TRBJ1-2	CASSSLTGGGYGYTF	TGTGCCAGCAGTTCCCTGACAGGGGGCGGCTATGGCTACACCTTC
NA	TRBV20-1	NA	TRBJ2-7	CSASIRDFESEQYF	TGCAGTGCTAGTATAAGGGACTTTGAAAGCGAGCAGTACTTC
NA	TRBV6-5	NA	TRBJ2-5	CASTLLGRNQETQYF	TGTGCCAGCACCCTGTTGGGGAGGAACCAAGAGACCCAGTACTTC
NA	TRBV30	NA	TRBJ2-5	CAFDTGGETQYF	TGTGCTTTTGACACCGGGGGAGAGACCCAGTACTTC
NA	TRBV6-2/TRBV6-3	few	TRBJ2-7	CASSYILAAPVYF	TGTGCCAGCAGTTACATATTAGCGGCTCCGGTTTACTTC
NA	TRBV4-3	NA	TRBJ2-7	CASSRNWGENSYEQYF	TGCGCCAGCAGCCGGAACTGGGGCGAGAACTCCTACGAGCAGTACTTC
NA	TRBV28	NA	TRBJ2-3	CASSYLALEGLDTQYF	TGTGCCAGCAGTTATCTAGCGCTGGAGGGCCTGGATACGCAGTATTTT
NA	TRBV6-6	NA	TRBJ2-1	CASSRGTNEQFF	TGTGCCAGCAGTAGGGGGACTAACGAGCAGTTCTTC
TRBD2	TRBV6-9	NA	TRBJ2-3	CASSYGGSGIHNTDTQYF	TGTGCCAGCAGTTATGGAGGTAGCGGGATACATAACACAGATACGCAGTATTTT
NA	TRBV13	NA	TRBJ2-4	CASSLKFGGRDKNIQYF	TGTGCCAGCAGCTTAAAGTTCGGGGGTCGTGACAAAAACATTCAGTACTTC
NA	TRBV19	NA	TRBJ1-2	CASGQGGNYGYTF	TGTGCCAGTGGTCAGGGAGGTAACTATGGCTACACCTTC
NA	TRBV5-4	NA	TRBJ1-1	CASSLAVGEAFF	TGTGCCAGCAGCTTGGCAGTTGGTGAAGCTTTCTTT
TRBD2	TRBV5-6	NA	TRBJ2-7	CASSSPGGLAHEQYF	TGTGCCAGCAGCTCTCCCGGGGGACTAGCCCACGAGCAGTACTTC
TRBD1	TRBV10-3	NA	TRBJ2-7	CAISDPGTGGSYEQYF	TGTGCCATCAGTGACCCCGGGACAGGGGGTTCCTACGAGCAGTACTTC
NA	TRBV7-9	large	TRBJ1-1	CASSRGLREAFF	TGTGCCAGCAGCCGAGGACTCAGGGAAGCTTTCTTT
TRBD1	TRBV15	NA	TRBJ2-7	CATSRDRELYEQYF	TGTGCCACCAGCCGGGACAGGGAACTCTACGAGCAGTACTTC
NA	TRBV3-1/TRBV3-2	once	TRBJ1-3	CASSQDDGTPSSGNTIYF	TGTGCCAGCAGCCAAGATGATGGGACACCGAGCTCTGGAAACACCATATATTTT